This T cell receptor (beta chain) was identified in a study of blood T cell repertoires in COVID-19. Across the whole study: PBMCs, B-cell-depleted T cells, or T cells were the source of the cDNA or gDNA that made up the material.

TCRdb's table, derived via immunoSEQ multiplex PCR, lists solely in-frame clones and lacks some. The sample holds under 300,000 clones; approximately 90% are singletons and the top ten take roughly 2%. V lost 4 bases and J lost 0, with 6 bases in between. Germline V gene sequence: CDR1 LNHDA, CDR2 SQIVND (reference sequence). CDR3 length: 14 amino acids. Allocation to cohorts depended on clinical history reported by the participants. The chain has TRBV19 and TRBJ1-4; D call uncertain. This TCR came from a woman aged 40 to 50 with acute COVID-19. Source material: PBMCs or T cells enriched from blood (not recorded which). Here the CDR3 DNA reads TGTGCCAGTAGTACACTTGCAACTAATGAAAAACTGTTTTTT. Translated: CASSTLATNEKLFF.